Here is one T cell receptor beta chain with its context. 13 Jbeta primers and 60 Vbeta primers were used for the PCR. The repertoire was sequenced with immunoSEQ multiplex PCR; TCRdb's copy has only in-frame clones and lacks some. The sample includes 85,000 to 130,000 clones, about 9.4% of them seen just once. Per germline, CDR1 SGHTA and CDR2 FQGNSA. Trimming took 6 bases from V and 3 from J; bases not matched to a gene: 5. This CDR3 comprises 13 residues. These data originate in a study of cytomegalovirus exposure and HLA in healthy donors. The rearrangement joins TRBV7-2 to TRBJ2-7; 7 bases line up with TRBD2. The specimen sequenced was PBMCs. This clonotype was obtained from a man between 40 and 49 years old in good health and CMV-seropositive. Here the CDR3 reads CASRASGLYEQYF. DNA for the CDR3: TGTGCCAGCAGGGCTAGCGGTCTCTACGAGCAGTACTTC.